These 20 T cell receptor beta chains came from one sample sequenced in a study of vaccination and CD4 T cells after COVID-19. With the Oncomine TCR Beta short-read assay, DNA from cultured CD4+ T cells was sequenced. MiXCR was run by TCRdb on the PCR reads, yielding one entry per CDR3 protein. The sample lists about 16,000 distinct CDR3 sequences, about 51% occurring once. As for treatment: approximately 10-day PBMC culture with coronavirus spike peptide pools or control peptides (ViraFEST assay). These receptors' antigens are unknown. Sequences were derived from CD4+ T cells from blood, cultured in vitro, sampled before SARS-CoV-2 vaccination. The receptors were sampled from a human donor who had recovered from COVID-19.

A few counts support this clonotype. This chain connects TRBV19 to TRBJ2-7, with TRBD2 identical over 9 bases. The CDR3 has 15 residues. The germline V gene encodes CDR1 LNHDA and CDR2 SQIVND (reference sequence). The J segment lost 3 bases and the V segment lost 1 base, leaving 4 bases of the junction unmatched. CDR3 nucleotides: TGTGCCAGTAGTATAGGACTAGCGGCAGACTACGAGCAGTACTTC. Translation gives CASSIGLAADYEQYF.

The V call is TRBV5-4, the J call TRBJ1-1; no clear D. Looked up from germline, CDR1 is SGHNT and CDR2 is YYREEE (reference sequence). CDR3 size: 14 residues. V lost 1 base to trimming and J lost 1 base, with 8 bases between them. The CDR3 bases are TGTGCCAGCAGCTTGAAGTTACAGAACACTGAAGCTTTCTTT. It encodes CASSLKLQNTEAFF.

This clonotype was detected once. The chain carries TRBV24-1 and TRBJ2-1; 7 bases are shared with TRBD2. Looked up from germline, CDR1 is KGHDR and CDR2 is SFDVKD. Unmatched junction bases numbered 11, after V lost 5 bases and J lost 5 bases. The length of the CDR3 is 16 residues. The CDR3 loop is CATSVSISGYHNEQFF. The CDR3 nucleotides read TGTGCCACCAGTGTCTCCATTAGCGGGTATCACAATGAGCAGTTCTTC.

The chain uses TRBV2 and TRBJ1-3, with D uncertain. Deletions cut 0 bases from V and 0 bases from J, with 12 bases between. From germline, CDR1 is SNHLY and CDR2 FYNNEI. The CDR3 runs to 17 residues. CDR3 sequence: CASSEAIMWSSGNTIYF. CDR3 coding DNA: TGTGCCAGCAGTGAAGCCATAATGTGGAGCTCTGGAAACACCATATATTTT.

V and J are TRBV27 and TRBJ2-3; TRBD2 matches at 10 bases. CDR1 is MNHEY and CDR2 is SMNVEV in the germline V gene (reference sequence). After removal of 7 bases from V and 7 bases from J, the junction contained 17 bases not matched to a gene. CDR3 length: 17 residues. This CDR3 is CASISRRGLAGAHTQYF. The CDR3 DNA reads as TGTGCCAGCATCAGCCGTAGGGGGCTAGCGGGAGCCCATACGCAGTATTTT.

The rearrangement joins TRBV19 to TRBJ1-6; D is unresolved. Germline CDR1 is LNHDA and CDR2 is SQIVND (reference sequence). V lost 6 bases to trimming and J lost 0 bases, with 6 bases between them. The CDR3 is made up of 14 amino acids. The CDR3 DNA follows: TGTGCCAGTAGATTGAGCTCCTATAATTCACCCCTCCACTTT. Translating it yields CASRLSSYNSPLHF.

This chain uses TRBV6-5 with TRBJ1-1; the D is unclear. There are 12 residues in the CDR3. Germline V gives CDR1 MNHEY, CDR2 SVGAGI. V was pared by 4 bases and J by 4 bases, with 7 bases between. This CDR3 is CASSLGTTEAFF. The CDR3 DNA follows: TGTGCCAGCAGTTTAGGTACCACTGAAGCTTTCTTT.

This clonotype was found a few times. The chain is built from TRBV12-3 or TRBV12-4 and TRBJ2-7; D is unclear. The germline V and J ends were trimmed by 6 bases and 4 bases, with 16 bases remaining between them. The CDR3 sequence is 14 residues long. This CDR3 reads CASSRSRVGYEQYF. The CDR3 DNA reads as TGTGCCAGCAGCCGGTCTAGAGTTGGGTACGAGCAGTACTTC.

The chain recombines TRBV2 with TRBJ2-1; weak D call: TRBD1 (6 bases). Trimming removed 8 bases from V and 4 bases from J, with 12 bases in between. Germline CDR1 is SNHLY and CDR2 is FYNNEI. CDR3 size: 13 residues. DNA of the CDR3: TGTGCCAGCTCCGAGGGACAATACAATGAGCAGTTCTTC. It codes for CASSEGQYNEQFF.

This clonotype has only one observation. V is TRBV24-1 and J is TRBJ2-3; TRBD1 matches at 8 bases. Germline V gene lookup returns CDR1 KGHDR and CDR2 SFDVKD. The trim removed 4 bases at V and 6 bases at J, leaving 11 bases unmatched. The length of the CDR3 is 16 residues. CDR3 DNA sequence: TGTGCCACCAGTGACCCGACAGGGGATAGATTGGATACGCAGTATTTT. It is translated as CATSDPTGDRLDTQYF.

The chain combines TRBV7-9 with TRBJ2-2; D remains unclear. The CDR3 is 17 amino acids. Germline V lookup: CDR1 SEHNR, CDR2 FQNEAQ (reference sequence). V was cut by 2 bases and J by 0 bases, with 13 bases left in between. In DNA form, the CDR3 reads TGTGCCAGCAGCTTATCTGGCGGAGCTCCGAACACCGGGGAGCTGTTTTTT. Translated, it gives CASSLSGGAPNTGELFF.

The genes are TRBV7-2 and TRBJ1-6, with D uncertain. The germline V gene encodes CDR1 SGHTA and CDR2 FQGNSA. Trimming pared 3 bases from V and 8 bases from J, leaving 5 bases between. This CDR3 contains 12 residues. The CDR3 DNA sequence: TGTGCCAGCAGCTTCGGGGATTCACCCCTCCACTTT. Its protein is CASSFGDSPLHF.

A few counts support this clonotype. V and J are TRBV10-3 and TRBJ2-3; TRBD1 might be the D (5 bases). V was trimmed by 6 bases and J by 4 bases, leaving 11 bases between them. Germline assignment: CDR1 ENHRY and CDR2 SYGVKD. There are 13 residues in the CDR3. CDR3 residues: CAIREQVADTQYF. As DNA, the CDR3 is TGTGCCATCAGGGAACAGGTAGCAGATACGCAGTATTTT.

V gene TRBV12-3 or TRBV12-4 combines with J gene TRBJ1-2; a possible D gene is TRBD1 (6 bases). V was trimmed by 4 bases and J by 13 bases, leaving 19 bases between them. The CDR3 contains 13 residues. The CDR3, as DNA: TGTGCCAGCAGTTCCGTCCGGGGGACACCGCTCACCTTC. Translated, it gives CASSSVRGTPLTF.

The V call is TRBV6-1, the J call TRBJ2-1, with a tentative D call TRBD1 (5 bases). The CDR3 consists of 16 residues. V lost 7 bases and J lost 4, with 20 bases in between. Germline V gives CDR1 MNHNS, CDR2 SASEGT. CDR3 DNA: TGTGCCAGCACTGCCCCCAGGGCCCCCTTTTACAATGAGCAGTTCTTC. It encodes CASTAPRAPFYNEQFF.

The rearrangement uses TRBV18 and TRBJ2-1, with D maybe TRBD2 (6 bases). Germline V gene data show CDR1 as KGHSH and CDR2 as LQKENI. The CDR3 spans 16 residues. V was pared by 2 bases and J by 6 bases, with 17 bases between. The CDR3 protein is CASSPRLLAAANEQFF. CDR3 DNA: TGTGCCAGCTCACCAAGATTACTAGCTGCAGCCAATGAGCAGTTCTTC.

This clonotype came up a few times. The genes are TRBV20-1 and TRBJ1-5; a possible D gene is TRBD1 (6 bases). V lost 4 bases and J lost 6, with 19 bases in between. This CDR3 contains 15 residues. The germline V gene has CDR1 DFQATT and CDR2 SNEGSKA (reference sequence). CDR3 protein: CSATREQGSSQPQHF. DNA of the CDR3: TGCAGTGCTACCCGGGAGCAGGGGAGTAGTCAGCCCCAGCATTTT.

The chain employs TRBV20-1 and TRBJ2-7; D perhaps matches TRBD2 (6 bases). The germline V gene has CDR1 DFQATT and CDR2 SNEGSKA (reference sequence). The V and J ends lost 3 bases and 7 bases respectively, with 16 bases between them. This CDR3 spans 13 amino acids. CDR3 DNA: TGCAGTGCTAGCGGTCCGACCGGAGGGGAGCAGTACTTC. This sequence encodes CSASGPTGGEQYF.

This chain connects TRBV28 to TRBJ1-5; D is unclear. The CDR3 has 16 amino acids. Trimming left V 8 bases short and J 2 bases short, with 19 bases between. Germline CDR1 is MDHEN and CDR2 is SYDVKM. The CDR3 nucleotides are TGTGCCAGCCGCCGATCTCGGCTTAGCGGCAATCAGCCCCAGCATTTT. Its protein is CASRRSRLSGNQPQHF.

The chain combines TRBV20-1 with TRBJ2-5; D gene unclear. V was shortened by 3 bases and J by 5 bases, with 16 bases between the two germline ends. The germline V gene has CDR1 DFQATT and CDR2 SNEGSKA (reference sequence). The length of the CDR3 is 14 residues. CDR3 nucleotide sequence: TGCAGTGCTAGTACTGGCGGAACTGGGGAGACCCAGTACTTC. This sequence encodes CSASTGGTGETQYF.